Each of the 22 T cell receptor beta chains below was sequenced from the same sample in a study of cytomegalovirus exposure and HLA in healthy donors. PCR was performed using 60 Vbeta and 13 Jbeta primers. Profiled with immunoSEQ multiplex PCR; TCRdb holds only in-frame clones, not every one. Here the sample spans about 120,000 clones, 75% to 90% being singletons. Specimen: PBMCs. Source of these receptors: a man aged 25-45 years in good health and CMV-seronegative.

The chain is built from TRBV27 and TRBJ1-5; perhaps TRBD1 as D (5 bases). The CDR3 has 15 amino acids. The germline gives CDR1 MNHEY, CDR2 SMNVEV (reference sequence). Deletions cut 5 bases from V and 0 bases from J, with 11 bases between. CDR3 sequence reads: CASSITGYSNQPQHF. The CDR3 region has the DNA TGTGCCAGCAGTATCACAGGATATAGCAATCAGCCCCAGCATTTT.

The chain employs TRBV2 and TRBJ2-2; D perhaps matches TRBD2 (6 bases). Trimming pared 7 bases from V and 7 bases from J, leaving 22 bases between. CDR1 SNHLY and CDR2 FYNNEI come from the germline V gene. CDR3 size: 16 residues. The CDR3 reads CASILSRDLDFGELFF. CDR3 nucleotide sequence: TGTGCCAGCATCCTCAGCCGGGACTTAGACTTCGGGGAGCTGTTTTTT.

This chain connects TRBV2 to TRBJ1-3; TRBD1 is a possible D gene (5 bases). Trimming pared 5 bases from V and 0 bases from J, leaving 11 bases between. Germline assignment: CDR1 SNHLY and CDR2 FYNNEI. The CDR3 extends over 15 amino acids. The CDR3 DNA sequence: TGTGCCAGCAGTTTGGAGGGGTTCTCTGGAAACACCATATATTTT. Amino acid sequence: CASSLEGFSGNTIYF.

V gene TRBV11-2 combines with J gene TRBJ1-3, with D unresolved. The CDR3 runs to 17 residues. V lost 6 bases, J lost 4 bases, and 22 bases lay in between. Germline V gives CDR1 SGHAT, CDR2 FQNNGV. CDR3 loop: CASSKWSTNIPGNTIYF. The CDR3 DNA reads TGTGCCAGCAGTAAATGGTCAACCAACATTCCGGGAAACACCATATATTTT.

The chain links TRBV19 to TRBJ2-7; 10 bases agree with TRBD2. V was pared by 3 bases and J by 6 bases, with 8 bases of the junction left unmatched. Germline V lookup: CDR1 LNHDA, CDR2 SQIVND (reference sequence). The CDR3 contains 15 residues. The chain's CDR3 is CASSMGPAGGLEQYF. CDR3 nucleotide sequence: TGTGCCAGTAGTATGGGGCCAGCGGGAGGGCTCGAGCAGTACTTC.

The DNA for the CDR3 is TGTGCCAGCAGTTTAGGCGGCCTAACTGAAGCTTTCTTT. Translating it yields CASSLGGLTEAFF. V and J are TRBV27 and TRBJ1-1, with D uncertain. V was cut by 2 bases and J by 5 bases, with 9 bases left in between. Per the germline V gene, CDR1 is MNHEY and CDR2 is SMNVEV (reference sequence). The CDR3 runs to 13 residues.

This chain joins TRBV29-1 and TRBJ2-7, with 7 positions matching TRBD2. The CDR3 is made up of 15 amino acids. Germline V CDR1 and CDR2: SQVTM, ANQGSEA. V was pared by 4 bases and J by 0 bases, with 9 bases of the junction left unmatched. CDR3 protein: CSVGLGGYSSYEQYF. CDR3 coding DNA: TGCAGCGTTGGCCTGGGGGGGTACAGCTCCTACGAGCAGTACTTC.

The chain has TRBV12-5 and TRBJ2-1; 11 bases match TRBD2. Losses at the gene ends were 9 bases for V and 7 bases for J; bases not matched to a gene: 14. This CDR3 region has 16 residues. Germline V gene sequence: CDR1 LGHNT, CDR2 FRNRAP. The CDR3 loop is CASHSFLAGGRNEQFF. The CDR3 DNA reads as TGTGCTAGCCACTCCTTTTTAGCGGGAGGGAGAAATGAGCAGTTCTTC.

This clone was observed a few times. CDR3 amino acids: CASSLVGSGSLPSTDTQYF. In nucleotides, the CDR3 is TGTGCCAGCAGCTTAGTGGGTAGCGGGAGCCTTCCTAGCACAGATACGCAGTATTTT. The chain couples TRBV13 to TRBJ2-3, with TRBD2 identical over 9 bases. The CDR3 covers 19 residues. The germline V gene encodes CDR1 PRHDT and CDR2 FYEKMQ (reference sequence). V lost 1 base, J lost 0 bases, and 11 bases stayed unmatched.

The gene calls are TRBV6-5 and TRBJ1-2; TRBD1 agrees at 8 bases. There are 14 residues in the CDR3. Trimming cost V 6 bases and J 4 bases; bases outside gene matches: 7. The V gene's germline CDR1 is MNHEY and CDR2 SVGAGI. The CDR3 sequence is CASSSQGASYGYTF. Here the CDR3 DNA reads TGTGCCAGCAGCTCTCAGGGGGCCAGCTATGGCTACACCTTC.

This chain joins TRBV19 and TRBJ1-5; weak D call: TRBD1 (6 bases). CDR3 size: 16 residues. Per the germline V gene, CDR1 is LNHDA and CDR2 is SQIVND (reference sequence). V was trimmed by 3 bases and J by 0 bases, leaving 12 bases between them. In DNA form, the CDR3 reads TGTGCCAGTAGTATTAGGGGGTATTATAGCAATCAGCCCCAGCATTTT. It yields the protein CASSIRGYYSNQPQHF.

The chain has TRBV4-1 and TRBJ2-5, with D possibly being TRBD1 (5 bases). Trimming pared 0 bases from V and 5 bases from J, leaving 16 bases between. The CDR3 sequence is 16 residues long. Germline CDR1 reads MGHRA; CDR2 reads YSYEKL. CDR3 coding DNA: TGCGCCAGCAGCCAAGATTTTGGCCAGGGTGACGAGACCCAGTACTTC. Protein sequence: CASSQDFGQGDETQYF.

The chain carries TRBV4-1 and TRBJ2-3, with D perhaps TRBD1 (5 bases). Trimming cost V 0 bases and J 6 bases, with 13 bases left between them. CDR1 and CDR2 from the germline V gene are MGHRA and YSYEKL. The CDR3 length is 15 residues. CDR3 nucleotide sequence: TGCGCCAGCAGCCAAGATCCCCTGGGGCTCGATACGCAGTATTTT. This translates into CASSQDPLGLDTQYF.

This chain uses TRBV7-3 with TRBJ2-3; the match to TRBD2 covers 11 bases. Trimming at V came to 4 bases and at J to 5 bases, leaving 2 bases not matched to a gene. Germline V CDR1 and CDR2: SGHTA, FQGTGA. This CDR3 spans 14 amino acids. This chain's CDR3 is CASSSTSGKDTQYF. The DNA for the CDR3 is TGTGCCAGCAGCTCGACTAGCGGGAAAGATACGCAGTATTTT.

V gene TRBV7-9 combines with J gene TRBJ2-7; D is unresolved. Germline-derived CDR1 and CDR2 are SEHNR and FQNEAQ (reference sequence). V was clipped by 5 bases and J by 3 bases, with 11 bases between them. The CDR3 is 13 residues long. The CDR3 loop reads CASSATAIYEQYF. The CDR3 bases are TGTGCCAGCAGCGCGACTGCTATCTACGAGCAGTACTTC.

Details on this clone: An end of the junction does not agree with germline; a read error may underlie this. This rearrangement joins TRBV7-9 to TRBJ1-5, with 10 bases matching TRBD1. The V gene's germline CDR1 is SEHNR and CDR2 FQNEAQ (reference sequence). This CDR3 has 16 residues. In nucleotides, the CDR3 is TGTTCCAGCAGCTTTTCCGGGACAGGGGAGGGTCAGCCCCAGCATTTT. Protein sequence: CSSSFSGTGEGQPQHF.

With regard to this clone: The junction differs from germline at one of its ends, possibly a read error. This chain joins TRBV7-3 and TRBJ1-2, with D possibly TRBD1 on 5 matching bases. Germline lookup yields CDR1 SGHTA and CDR2 FQGTGA. The CDR3 is made up of 13 amino acids. In nucleotides, the CDR3 is TGTGCCAGCAGCTTATACAGGTTCTATGGCTACCCCTTC. Amino acids: CASSLYRFYGYPF.

The chain is built from TRBV19 and TRBJ1-5; a weak D match, TRBD1 (5 bases). The CDR3 contains 13 residues. Germline assignment: CDR1 LNHDA and CDR2 SQIVND (reference sequence). The V gene lost 4 bases and the J gene lost 5 bases, with 9 bases spanning the gap. The CDR3 sequence: CASSTQGYQPQHF. The CDR3 nucleotides are TGTGCCAGTAGTACCCAGGGTTATCAGCCCCAGCATTTT.

This clone was counted between two and nine times. This chain joins TRBV2 and TRBJ2-7; 7 nucleotides agree with TRBD1. V shed 6 bases and J 3 bases; nucleotides not matched to a gene: 14. Germline CDR1 is SNHLY and CDR2 is FYNNEI. The CDR3 is 16 residues long. CDR3 sequence: CASRFQQGKADYEQYF. Here the CDR3 DNA reads TGTGCCAGCAGATTCCAACAGGGGAAGGCTGACTACGAGCAGTACTTC.

The V and J genes are TRBV7-2 and TRBJ2-7; TRBD1 matches 7 bases. CDR1 and CDR2 from the germline V gene are SGHTA and FQGNSA. The CDR3 consists of 14 residues. V lost 2 bases and J lost 3; bases outside the gene matches: 4. The CDR3 region is CASSLRDSHYEQYF. Written as DNA, the CDR3 is TGTGCCAGCAGCTTAAGGGACAGCCACTACGAGCAGTACTTC.

V usage is TRBV18 and J usage is TRBJ1-1, with a possible D match to TRBD1 (5 bases). V was cut by 7 bases and J by 1 base, with 7 bases left in between. The CDR3 loop spans 12 amino acids. Germline V gene data show CDR1 as KGHSH and CDR2 as LQKENI. CDR3 coding DNA: TGTGCCAGCTTACAGGCGAACACTGAAGCTTTCTTT. It is translated as CASLQANTEAFF.

This clone was counted once. The chain employs TRBV11-2 and TRBJ1-5; no definite D call. The CDR3 has 13 residues. Germline V lookup: CDR1 SGHAT, CDR2 FQNNGV. Deletions cut 1 base from V and 1 base from J, with 2 bases between. This CDR3 reads CASSLASNQPQHF. The CDR3 coding sequence is TGTGCCAGCAGCTTAGCGAGCAATCAGCCCCAGCATTTT.